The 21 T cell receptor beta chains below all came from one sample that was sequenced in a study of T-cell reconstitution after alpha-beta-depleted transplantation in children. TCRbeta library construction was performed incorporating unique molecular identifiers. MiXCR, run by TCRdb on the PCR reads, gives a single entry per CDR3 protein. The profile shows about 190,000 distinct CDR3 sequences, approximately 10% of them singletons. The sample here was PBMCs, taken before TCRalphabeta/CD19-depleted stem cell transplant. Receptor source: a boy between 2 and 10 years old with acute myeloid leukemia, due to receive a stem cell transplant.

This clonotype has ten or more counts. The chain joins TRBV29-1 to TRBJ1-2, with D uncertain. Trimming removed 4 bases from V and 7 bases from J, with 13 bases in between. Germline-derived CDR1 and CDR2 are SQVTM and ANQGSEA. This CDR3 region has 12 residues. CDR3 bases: TGCAGCGTTGGAGAATCCGGCGGTGGCTACACCTTC. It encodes CSVGESGGGYTF.

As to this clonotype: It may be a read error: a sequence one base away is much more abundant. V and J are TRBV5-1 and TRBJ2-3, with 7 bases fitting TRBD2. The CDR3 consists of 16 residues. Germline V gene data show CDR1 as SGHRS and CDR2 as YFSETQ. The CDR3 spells CTSSQVSSGQGDTQYF. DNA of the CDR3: TGCACCAGCAGCCAAGTATCTAGCGGACAAGGGGATACGCAGTATTTT.

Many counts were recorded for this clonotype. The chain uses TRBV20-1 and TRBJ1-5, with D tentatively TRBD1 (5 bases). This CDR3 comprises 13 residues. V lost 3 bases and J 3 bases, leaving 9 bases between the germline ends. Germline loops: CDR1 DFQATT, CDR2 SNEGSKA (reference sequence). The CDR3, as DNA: TGCAGTGCTAGGTCAGGGATCAATCAGCCCCAGCATTTT. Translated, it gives CSARSGINQPQHF.

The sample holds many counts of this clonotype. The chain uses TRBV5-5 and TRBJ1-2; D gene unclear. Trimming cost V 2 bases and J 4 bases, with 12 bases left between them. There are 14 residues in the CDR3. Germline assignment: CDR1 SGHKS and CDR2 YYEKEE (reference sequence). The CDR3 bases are TGTGCCAGCAGCTTCGGGAGAACCGTCTATGGCTACACCTTC. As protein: CASSFGRTVYGYTF.

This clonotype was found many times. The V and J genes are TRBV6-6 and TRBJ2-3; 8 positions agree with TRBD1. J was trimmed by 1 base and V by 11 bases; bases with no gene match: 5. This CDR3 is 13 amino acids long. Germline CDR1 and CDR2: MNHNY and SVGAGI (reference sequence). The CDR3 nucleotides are TGTGCCGTCGGGGGACAGGGCACAGATACGCAGTATTTT. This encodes CAVGGQGTDTQYF.

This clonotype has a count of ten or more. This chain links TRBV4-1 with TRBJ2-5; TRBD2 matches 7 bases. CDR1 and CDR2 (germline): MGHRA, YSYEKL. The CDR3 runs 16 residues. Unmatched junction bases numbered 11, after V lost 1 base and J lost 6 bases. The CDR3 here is CASSQGPGLSVQTQYF. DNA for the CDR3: TGCGCCAGCAGCCAAGGACCGGGACTATCCGTCCAGACCCAGTACTTC.

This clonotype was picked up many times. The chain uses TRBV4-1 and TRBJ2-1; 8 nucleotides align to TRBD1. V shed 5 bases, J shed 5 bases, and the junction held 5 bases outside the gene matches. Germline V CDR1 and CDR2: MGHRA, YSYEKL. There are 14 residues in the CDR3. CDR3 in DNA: TGCGCCAGCAGCGGGACAGGAGATAACAATGAGCAGTTCTTC. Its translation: CASSGTGDNNEQFF.

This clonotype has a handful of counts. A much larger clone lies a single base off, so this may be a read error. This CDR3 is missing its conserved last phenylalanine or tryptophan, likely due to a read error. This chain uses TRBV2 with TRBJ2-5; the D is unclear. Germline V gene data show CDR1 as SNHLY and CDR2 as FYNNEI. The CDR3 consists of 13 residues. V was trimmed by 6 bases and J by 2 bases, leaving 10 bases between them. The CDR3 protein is CASRKDGQETQYS. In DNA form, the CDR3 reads TGTGCCAGCAGGAAGGACGGACAAGAGACCCAGTACTCC.

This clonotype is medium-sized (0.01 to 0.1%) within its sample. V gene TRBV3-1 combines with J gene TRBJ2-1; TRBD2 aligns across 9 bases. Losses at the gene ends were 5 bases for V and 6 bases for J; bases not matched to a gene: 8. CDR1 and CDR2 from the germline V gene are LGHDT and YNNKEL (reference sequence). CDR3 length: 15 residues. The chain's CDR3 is CASSVIAGVVNEQFF. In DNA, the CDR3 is TGTGCCAGCAGCGTCATAGCGGGGGTAGTCAATGAGCAGTTCTTC.

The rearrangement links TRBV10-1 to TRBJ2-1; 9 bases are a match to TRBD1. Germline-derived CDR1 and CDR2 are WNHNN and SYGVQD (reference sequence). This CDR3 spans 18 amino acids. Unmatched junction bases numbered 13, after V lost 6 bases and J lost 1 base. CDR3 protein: CASSLKRPGQGSYNEQFF. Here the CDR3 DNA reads TGCGCCAGCAGCCTGAAGCGACCGGGACAGGGTTCCTACAATGAGCAGTTCTTC.

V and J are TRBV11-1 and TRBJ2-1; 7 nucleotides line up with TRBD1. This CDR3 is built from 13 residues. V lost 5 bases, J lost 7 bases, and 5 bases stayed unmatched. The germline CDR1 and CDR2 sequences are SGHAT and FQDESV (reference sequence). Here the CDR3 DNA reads TGTGCCAGCAGCCCGACGACAGGGAATGAGCAGTTCTTC. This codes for CASSPTTGNEQFF.

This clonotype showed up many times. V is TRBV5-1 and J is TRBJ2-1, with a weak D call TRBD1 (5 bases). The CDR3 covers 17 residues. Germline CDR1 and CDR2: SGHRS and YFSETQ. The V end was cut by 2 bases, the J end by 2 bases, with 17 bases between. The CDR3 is CASSFPIYRPAYNEQFF. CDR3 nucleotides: TGCGCCAGCAGCTTCCCGATATACAGGCCCGCCTACAATGAGCAGTTCTTC.

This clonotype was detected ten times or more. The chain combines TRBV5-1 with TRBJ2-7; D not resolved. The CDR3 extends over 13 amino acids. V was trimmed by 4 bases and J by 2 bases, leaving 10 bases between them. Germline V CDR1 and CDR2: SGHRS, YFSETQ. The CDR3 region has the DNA TGCGCCAGCAGCCGTGGTGAAGCCTACGAGCAGTACTTC. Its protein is CASSRGEAYEQYF.

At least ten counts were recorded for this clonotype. In DNA form, the CDR3 reads TGTGCCAGCAGTGAACTCGGAAGGACAGGGGCCGGGTCTGGGGCCAACGTCCTGACTTTC. It translates to CASSELGRTGAGSGANVLTF. V is TRBV6-4 and J is TRBJ2-6; 9 nucleotides align to TRBD1. This CDR3 region has 20 residues. With V trimmed by 3 bases and J by 1 base, 13 bases remained unmatched. The germline CDR1 and CDR2 sequences are MRHNA and SNTAGT.

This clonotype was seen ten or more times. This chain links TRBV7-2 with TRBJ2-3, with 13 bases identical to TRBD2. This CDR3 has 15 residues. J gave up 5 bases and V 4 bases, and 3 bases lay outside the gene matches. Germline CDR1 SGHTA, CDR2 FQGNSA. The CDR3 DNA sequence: TGTGCCAGCAGCTGGGGACTAGCGGGAAGAGATACGCAGTATTTT. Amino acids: CASSWGLAGRDTQYF.

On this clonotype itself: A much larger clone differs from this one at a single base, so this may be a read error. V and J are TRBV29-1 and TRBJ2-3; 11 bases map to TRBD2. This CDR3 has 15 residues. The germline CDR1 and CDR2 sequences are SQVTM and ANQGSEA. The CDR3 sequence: CSVRTLAGGTDTQSF. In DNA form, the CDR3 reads TGCAGCGTCCGGACTTTAGCGGGGGGGACGGATACGCAGTCTTTT.

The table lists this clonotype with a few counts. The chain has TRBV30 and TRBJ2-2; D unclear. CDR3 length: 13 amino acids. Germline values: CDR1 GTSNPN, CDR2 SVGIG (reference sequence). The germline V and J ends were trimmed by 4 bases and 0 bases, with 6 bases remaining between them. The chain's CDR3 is CAWTGSNTGELFF. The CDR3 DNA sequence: TGTGCCTGGACAGGCTCGAACACCGGGGAGCTGTTTTTT.

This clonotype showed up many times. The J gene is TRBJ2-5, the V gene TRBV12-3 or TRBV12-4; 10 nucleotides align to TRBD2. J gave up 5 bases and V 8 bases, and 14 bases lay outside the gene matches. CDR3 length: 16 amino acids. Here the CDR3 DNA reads TGTGCCAGCTGCTGTCCGGGACTAGCGTTTCGGGAGACCCAGTACTTC. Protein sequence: CASCCPGLAFRETQYF.

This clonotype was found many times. Written as DNA, the CDR3 is TGTGCCAGCAGTCACCGACAAGAGACCCAGTACTTC. It translates to CASSHRQETQYF. This chain links TRBV6-5 with TRBJ2-5; no clear D. This CDR3 region has 12 residues. Germline loops: CDR1 MNHEY, CDR2 SVGAGI. Trimming stripped 5 bases from V and 2 bases from J, with 6 bases between.

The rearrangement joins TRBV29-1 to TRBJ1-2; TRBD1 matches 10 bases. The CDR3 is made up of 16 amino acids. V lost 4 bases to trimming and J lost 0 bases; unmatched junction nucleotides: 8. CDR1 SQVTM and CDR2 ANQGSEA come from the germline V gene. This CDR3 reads CSVGRQGAFSNYGYTF. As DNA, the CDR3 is TGCAGCGTTGGTAGACAGGGGGCGTTTTCTAACTATGGCTACACCTTC. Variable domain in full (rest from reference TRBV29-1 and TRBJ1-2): SAVISQKPSRDICQRGTSLTIQCQVDSQVTMMFWYRQQPGQSLTLIATANQGSEATYESGFVIDKFPISRPNLTFSTLTVSNMSPEDSSIYLCSVGRQGAFSNYGYTFGSGTRLTVV.

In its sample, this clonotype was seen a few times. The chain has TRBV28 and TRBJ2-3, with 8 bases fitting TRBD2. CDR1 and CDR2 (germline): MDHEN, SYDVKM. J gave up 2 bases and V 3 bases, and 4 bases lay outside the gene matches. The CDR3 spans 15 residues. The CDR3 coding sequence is TGTGCCAGCAGTTTTGGAGCGGGGGCCACAGATACGCAGTATTTT. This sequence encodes CASSFGAGATDTQYF.